This TCR beta chain was captured in a study of T cell repertoires in cytomegalovirus infection. To note about this clonotype: Its specificity is unknown.

TCRdb re-called the reads through MiXCR, storing one row per CDR3 protein. The data contain a few hundred thousand distinct CDR3 sequences, about 39% of them singletons. The CDR3 is made up of 12 amino acids. CDR1 is SNHLY, CDR2 FYNNEI, per germline. Trimming removed 3 bases at V and 2 bases at J, with 5 bases between. The source material was cultured PBMCs, sampled from culture after CMV antigen stimulation. The receptor comes from a human donor in good health (CMV status not recorded). Some clones in this sample may be carry-over from other donors' samples. This chain uses TRBV2 with TRBJ2-7; no clear D. This CDR3 reads CASSELTYEQYF. CDR3 bases: TGTGCCAGCAGTGAGTTGACCTACGAGCAGTACTTC.